The 15 T cell receptor beta chains below all came from one sample that was sequenced in a study of blood T cell repertoires in COVID-19. Produced via immunoSEQ multiplex PCR; TCRdb's table is partial and in-frame only. The data show hundreds of thousands of clones, about 88% seen once. The sequencing sample was made of peripheral blood. The receptors derive from a woman between 65 and 79 years old with COVID-19, enrolled during active disease.

The V gene is TRBV28, the J gene TRBJ2-1; 8 bases agree with TRBD2. Germline V gene sequence: CDR1 MDHEN, CDR2 SYDVKM. CDR3 length: 13 residues. After removal of 8 bases from V and 8 bases from J, the junction contained 8 bases not matched to a gene. CDR3 sequence (DNA): TGTGCCAGCGGCGGGGGGCCTGGGGATGAGCAGTTCTTC. This sequence encodes CASGGGPGDEQFF.

Only one count was recorded for this clone. V is TRBV30 and J is TRBJ1-2; tentative D call: TRBD1 (5 bases). CDR3 size: 13 residues. Germline lookup yields CDR1 GTSNPN and CDR2 SVGIG (reference sequence). V was trimmed by 1 base and J by 2 bases, leaving 8 bases between them. The CDR3 DNA sequence: TGTGCCTGGAGTGAGAAGGGGAACTATGGCTACACCTTC. It is translated as CAWSEKGNYGYTF.

Of note for this clone: Different DNA sequences within this sample yield the same CDR3. The chain joins TRBV2 to TRBJ1-5, with 8 bases matching TRBD1. Germline CDR1 and CDR2: SNHLY and FYNNEI. V dropped 6 bases and J dropped 4; count of bases not matched to a gene: 5. CDR3 length: 14 residues. CDR3 sequence: CASSADRDNQPQHF. DNA for the CDR3: TGTGCCAGCAGCGCGGACAGGGATAATCAGCCCCAGCATTTT.

This chain uses TRBV30 with TRBJ2-3, with TRBD2 matching over 13 bases. Germline trimming cut 4 bases from V and 10 bases from J; bases unmatched to any gene: 17. The CDR3 totals 17 residues. Germline CDR1 reads GTSNPN; CDR2 reads SVGIG (reference sequence). The CDR3 nucleotides are TGTGCCTGGACCCCCCGGATCGGACTAGCGGGGGCTGGAGCGCAGTATTTT. Translating it yields CAWTPRIGLAGAGAQYF. Full variable domain (outside the CDR3, taken from reference TRBV30 and TRBJ2-3): SQTIHQWPATLVQPVGSPLSLECTVEGTSNPNLYWYRQAAGRGLQLLFYSVGIGQISSEVPQNLSASRPQDRQFILSSKKLLLSDSGFYLCAWTPRIGLAGAGAQYFGPGTRLTVL.

This chain joins TRBV6-5 and TRBJ2-2, with D possibly matching TRBD2 (5 bases). Germline CDR1 is MNHEY and CDR2 is SVGAGI. V was shortened by 10 bases and J by 2 bases, with 14 bases between the two germline ends. The CDR3 runs to 14 residues. The CDR3, as DNA: TGTGCCACGACCCGAGGGCTAAACACCGGGGAGCTGTTTTTT. Translating gives CATTRGLNTGELFF.

The gene calls are TRBV6-1 and TRBJ1-2; the D gene is possibly TRBD1 (5 bases). V was clipped by 3 bases and J by 8 bases, with 10 bases between them. This CDR3 contains 12 residues. Germline V gene lookup returns CDR1 MNHNS and CDR2 SASEGT. CDR3 in DNA: TGTGCCAGCAGTGACGGGGGTGGCGGCTACACCTTC. Its translation: CASSDGGGGYTF.

Worth noting for this clone: The same CDR3 can be traced to other DNA sequences in this sample. The chain is built from TRBV27 and TRBJ2-7; no reliable D call. Germline V gene lookup returns CDR1 MNHEY and CDR2 SMNVEV (reference sequence). Trimming took off 2 bases at V and 1 base at J, with 9 bases between the two ends. The CDR3 is made up of 14 amino acids. This CDR3 is CASSLTGFSYEQYF. In DNA, the CDR3 is TGTGCCAGCAGTTTAACCGGGTTTTCCTACGAGCAGTACTTC.

This clone occurred a few times. The chain joins TRBV2 to TRBJ1-2, with 9 bases aligning to TRBD1. Germline values: CDR1 SNHLY, CDR2 FYNNEI. The CDR3 has 15 amino acids. V shed 7 bases and J 5 bases; nucleotides not matched to a gene: 11. In nucleotides, the CDR3 is TGTGCCAGCACCTCCGTTGGGGACAGGGTTTATGGCTACACCTTC. It translates to CASTSVGDRVYGYTF.

The chain links TRBV2 to TRBJ1-2, with TRBD1 as a possible D gene (5 bases). Trimming shortened V by 0 bases and J by 2 bases, and 7 bases separated the two germline ends. Germline V gene lookup returns CDR1 SNHLY and CDR2 FYNNEI. The CDR3 is made up of 14 amino acids. The CDR3 DNA sequence: TGTGCCAGCAGTGAAGCCCGGGGGAACTATGGCTACACCTTC. This translates into CASSEARGNYGYTF.

The chain carries TRBV3-1 (or the pseudogene TRBV3-2) and TRBJ1-2, with D hard to call. This CDR3 is 14 amino acids long. Trimming stripped 0 bases from V and 8 bases from J, with 13 bases between. Germline V gene data show CDR1 as LGHDT and CDR2 as YNNKEL (reference sequence). CDR3: CASSQDRGLGGYTF. Here the CDR3 DNA reads TGTGCCAGCAGCCAAGATCGGGGATTGGGCGGCTACACCTTC.

The chain uses TRBV7-2 and TRBJ1-2, with 8 bases that match TRBD1. Trimming removed 5 bases from V and 5 bases from J; junction bases left unmatched: 10. This CDR3 has 15 amino acids. Germline values: CDR1 SGHTA, CDR2 FQGNSA. This CDR3 reads CASSPDRGDNYGYTF. The CDR3 coding sequence is TGTGCCAGCAGCCCCGACAGGGGCGATAATTATGGCTACACCTTC.

The chain joins TRBV19 to TRBJ1-5, with D tentatively TRBD1 (5 bases). Per germline, CDR1 LNHDA and CDR2 SQIVND (reference sequence). This CDR3 region has 14 residues. V was trimmed by 5 bases and J by 3 bases, leaving 11 bases between them. CDR3 region: CASSSGLPNQPQHF. CDR3 DNA sequence: TGTGCCAGTAGTTCGGGACTGCCCAATCAGCCCCAGCATTTT.

The genes are TRBV30 and TRBJ2-7, with D maybe TRBD1 (5 bases). The CDR3 is made up of 14 amino acids. In germline, CDR1 is GTSNPN, CDR2 SVGIG (reference sequence). V lost 4 bases and J 3 bases, leaving 16 bases between the germline ends. This CDR3 is CAWTRDSGVYEQYF. CDR3 DNA: TGTGCCTGGACCCGAGACAGTGGGGTCTACGAGCAGTACTTC.

CDR3 loop: CASSSANLGARGYTF. CDR3 in DNA: TGTGCCAGCAGCTCGGCCAATCTGGGGGCGCGAGGCTACACCTTC. The chain has TRBV7-2 and TRBJ1-2; tentative D call: TRBD1 (6 bases). There are 15 residues in the CDR3. V shed 4 bases and J shed 8 bases, with 20 bases lying between them. CDR1 and CDR2 from the germline V gene are SGHTA and FQGNSA.

The table lists this clone with a few counts. V is TRBV5-6 and J is TRBJ2-7, with TRBD2 as a possible D gene (5 bases). The germline V and J ends were trimmed by 4 bases and 4 bases, with 15 bases remaining between them. The germline CDR1 and CDR2 sequences are SGHDT and YYEEEE. This CDR3 is built from 14 residues. The CDR3 DNA is TGTGCCAGCAGCCCGAGAGACTACCCTTACGAGCAGTACTTC. Protein sequence: CASSPRDYPYEQYF. Full variable domain (remainder filled in from reference TRBV5-6 and TRBJ2-7): DAGVTQSPTHLIKTRGQQVTLRCSPKSGHDTVSWYQQALGQGPQFIFQYYEEEERQRGNFPDRFSGHQFPNYSSELNVNALLLGDSALYLCASSPRDYPYEQYFGPGTRLTVT.